This T cell receptor beta chain was recovered during a study of blood T cell repertoires in COVID-19. Germline CDR1 and CDR2: SGHDN and FVKESK. The CDR3 loop spans 17 amino acids. V was clipped by 4 bases and J by 2 bases, with 20 bases between them. This table comes from immunoSEQ multiplex PCR, and its TCRdb copy is limited to in-frame clones, with some not included. Of approximately 300,000 clones detected, over 75% appear once; the ten largest clones hold around 4.6%. The study recruited people aged about 18 to 95 years across about 25 US areas. The rearrangement uses TRBV14 and TRBJ1-2, with TRBD1 as a possible D gene (6 bases). The clonotype originates from a man aged 25 to 40 who had recovered from COVID-19. Sequencing was done on a sample of PBMCs or T cells enriched from blood (not recorded which). CDR3 sequence (DNA): TGTGCCAGCAGCCCCTCAGGCGGGGGGCAAAGGAACTATGGCTACACCTTC. This gives the protein CASSPSGGGQRNYGYTF.